The rows below give T cell receptor beta chains drawn from one sample of a study of siplizumab effects on memory and regulatory T cells. TCRdb keeps only in-frame clones here, not all; method: immunoSEQ multiplex PCR. The table shows over 85,000 clones, with 92% occurring only once. Sequencing was done on a sample of CD4+ T cells sorted from blood. The receptors shown here come from a human donor in good health. Each CDR3 is given with its conserved first and last residue. A D gene is named only where the DNA matches it firmly. Only part of the rows carry a size: once, few, many, or a class if the clone is expanded.

size,D,V,J,DNA,CDR3
NA,TRBD1,TRBV6-1,TRBJ1-1,TGTGCCAGCAGTGAAGAAAGGGGGCGAACTGAAGCTTTCTTT,CASSEERGRTEAFF
NA,NA,TRBV6-5,TRBJ1-1,TGTGCCAGCAGTCCCCGGGGCCTTGAAGCTTTCTTT,CASSPRGLEAFF
NA,NA,TRBV7-2,TRBJ2-2,TGTGCCAGCAGCTCCGAAGGGCTGGTTACGAGGGAGCTGTTTTTT,CASSSEGLVTRELFF
few,NA,TRBV7-9,TRBJ2-1,TGTGCCAGCAGCTTAACTAATATAGACAATGAGCAGTTCTTC,CASSLTNIDNEQFF
NA,TRBD2,TRBV5-8,TRBJ2-5,TGTGCCAGCAGCCGACTAGCGGGAGGGAACCAAGAGACCCAGTACTTC,CASSRLAGGNQETQYF
NA,NA,TRBV7-9,TRBJ2-2,TGTGCCAGCAGCAAATCATCGAGGGGGGCCAACACCGGGGAGCTGTTTTTT,CASSKSSRGANTGELFF
once,TRBD1,TRBV9,TRBJ2-2,TGTGCCAGCAGCTTCGGACAGGGTCTCTCCGGGGAGCTGTTTTTT,CASSFGQGLSGELFF
once,NA,TRBV19,TRBJ2-5,TGTGCCAGTAACCGGGGGGCTCAAGAGACCCAGTACTTC,CASNRGAQETQYF
NA,NA,TRBV20-1,TRBJ2-5,TGCAGTGCTTCACGTCGGGAGACCCAGTACTTC,CSASRRETQYF
NA,TRBD1,TRBV5-1,TRBJ1-6,TGCGCCAGCAGCGTGACAGGGGAGGAATCACCCCTCCACTTT,CASSVTGEESPLHF
NA,TRBD1,TRBV27,TRBJ2-2,TGTGCCAGCAGTTTAAAAGGCCCCTCTTTCCCGGGACAGGACGGGGAGCTGTTTTTT,CASSLKGPSFPGQDGELFF
NA,TRBD1,TRBV9,TRBJ2-7,TGTGCCAGCAGCCCCGACAGGGTGGGTGACGAGCAGTACTTC,CASSPDRVGDEQYF
NA,NA,TRBV5-8,TRBJ1-1,TGTGCCAGCAGCCCATACACTGAAGCTTTCTTT,CASSPYTEAFF
NA,NA,TRBV6-6,TRBJ2-1,TGTGCCAGCAGTTACTCGGGAGGAGGGGAGTTCTTC,CASSYSGGGEFF
NA,NA,TRBV6-6,TRBJ2-7,TGTGCCAGTAAGGACAGCTCCTACGAGCAGTACTTC,CASKDSSYEQYF
few,NA,TRBV25-1,TRBJ1-6,TGTGCCAGCAGAGGGGAGTATAATTCACCCCTCCACTTT,CASRGEYNSPLHF
NA,TRBD1,TRBV6-1,TRBJ2-7,TGTGCCAGCAGTTGGGAGGACAGGGGATACGAGCAGTACTTC,CASSWEDRGYEQYF
once,NA,TRBV11-2,TRBJ2-3,TGTGCCAGCACCCAAAGACTGGGGGCAGATACGCAGTATTTT,CASTQRLGADTQYF
NA,NA,TRBV28,TRBJ1-2,TGTGCCAGCAGTTTACCAGGGGCGAGCTATGGCTACACCTTC,CASSLPGASYGYTF
NA,NA,TRBV28,TRBJ2-7,TGTGCCAGCAGACAAAGCTACGAGCAGTACTTC,CASRQSYEQYF
NA,TRBD2,TRBV9,TRBJ2-3,TGTGCCAGCAGTGAAGATTCACTAGCGGGAGTGGCGGATACGCAGTATTTT,CASSEDSLAGVADTQYF
medium-sized,NA,TRBV7-3,TRBJ2-2,TGTGCCAGCAGTCTTGCGGTTAACACCGGGGAGCTGTTTTTT,CASSLAVNTGELFF
NA,NA,TRBV30,TRBJ2-3,TGTGCCTGGAGTGTAATGTTGGATACGCAGTATTTT,CAWSVMLDTQYF
NA,TRBD1,TRBV2,TRBJ2-7,TGTGCCAGCAGTACAGACAGGGCGCCCTACGAGCAGTACTTC,CASSTDRAPYEQYF
NA,TRBD1,TRBV2,TRBJ2-7,TGTGCCAGCAGGACGGGACAGAGCTCCTACGAGCAGTACTTC,CASRTGQSSYEQYF
few,NA,TRBV28,TRBJ1-5,TGTGCCAGCAGCTTATGGAATCAGCCCCAGCATTTT,CASSLWNQPQHF
NA,NA,TRBV9,TRBJ1-2,TGTGCCAGCAGCGTAGACGGGTGGGGGTACTATGGCTACACCTTC,CASSVDGWGYYGYTF
NA,TRBD1,TRBV9,TRBJ2-3,TGTGCCAGCAGCGTAGATCCCCCTTCACAGGGGACCACAGATACGCAGTATTTT,CASSVDPPSQGTTDTQYF
NA,TRBD1,TRBV11-2,TRBJ1-4,TGTGCCAGCAGCTCCTTTCGACAGGGAACTAATGAAAAACTGTTTTTT,CASSSFRQGTNEKLFF
once,TRBD2,TRBV4-1,TRBJ2-7,TGCGCCAGCAGCCAACCTCCGGGACTAGCGGGGGTCAAGACGCGCGAGCAGTACTTC,CASSQPPGLAGVKTREQYF
NA,TRBD2,TRBV5-1,TRBJ2-5,TGCGCCAGCAGCTTGGCGGGAGGGCAAGAGACCCAGTACTTC,CASSLAGGQETQYF
NA,NA,TRBV18,TRBJ1-3,TGTGCCAGCTCACCTCGCGCCAGGGACACCATATATTTT,CASSPRARDTIYF
NA,NA,TRBV6-1,TRBJ2-2,TGTGCCAGCAGTGAAAGAGCTCTTGTGTCCGGGGAGCTGTTTTTT,CASSERALVSGELFF
NA,NA,TRBV6-6,TRBJ1-1,TGTGCCAGCAGTTACTCGAGTACCCCCGGGGAAGCTTTCTTT,CASSYSSTPGEAFF
NA,NA,TRBV7-2,TRBJ2-3,TGTGCCAGCAGCTTAGGGAGCACAGATACGCAGTATTTT,CASSLGSTDTQYF
NA,TRBD2,TRBV9,TRBJ2-3,TGTGCCAGCAGCCAGAAGGTAGCGGGAGCAGCAGATACGCAGTATTTT,CASSQKVAGAADTQYF
NA,NA,TRBV7-2,TRBJ2-1,TGTGCCAGCAGCCCCCGCGGTGGGGGTTGGAGCTCCTACAATGAGCAGTTCTTC,CASSPRGGGWSSYNEQFF
NA,TRBD2,TRBV6-5,TRBJ2-2,TGTGCCAGCAGTTATAGCGGGAACGCGAACACCGGGGAGCTGTTTTTT,CASSYSGNANTGELFF
NA,NA,TRBV28,TRBJ2-4,TGTGCCAGCAGTACTCCGCCCCTGCTCGGCCGTAGTGGTTCCATTCAGTACTTC,CASSTPPLLGRSGSIQYF
NA,NA,TRBV30,TRBJ2-7,TGTGCCTGGGGGGGGGCGTCGGGCTACGAGCAGTACTTC,CAWGGASGYEQYF
NA,NA,TRBV27,TRBJ1-1,TGTGCCAGCAGTCACAAGGGACCTCTAAACACTGAAGCTTTCTTT,CASSHKGPLNTEAFF
NA,NA,TRBV2,TRBJ1-4,TGTGCCGGGGGGACGATACGGGGTAGAGAAAAACTGTTTTTT,CAGGTIRGREKLFF
NA,TRBD1,TRBV11-2,TRBJ2-7,TGTGCCAGCAGCATTGACAGGGGGGGAGACGAGCAGTACTTC,CASSIDRGGDEQYF
NA,NA,TRBV28,TRBJ2-1,TGTGCCAGCAGTCCGGGCGGAACGGACAATGAGCAGTTCTTC,CASSPGGTDNEQFF
few,TRBD1,TRBV6-6,TRBJ2-7,TGTGCCAGCATCCCGACAGGGGGTCACGAGCAGTACTTC,CASIPTGGHEQYF
NA,NA,TRBV11-2,TRBJ2-4,TGTGCCAGCAGCCGGGACGGTCTAGCCAAAAACATTCAGTACTTC,CASSRDGLAKNIQYF
NA,NA,TRBV5-6,TRBJ2-1,TGTGCCAGCAGCCGGGGGTCCAATGAGCAGTTCTTC,CASSRGSNEQFF
NA,NA,TRBV5-1,TRBJ2-1,TGCGCCAGCAGCTTGGATGGAAGCTCCTACAATGAGCAGTTCTTC,CASSLDGSSYNEQFF
once,NA,TRBV2,TRBJ1-4,TGTGCCAGCATCGCGCATTGGCGTGAAAAACTGTTTTTT,CASIAHWREKLFF
NA,NA,TRBV7-7,TRBJ2-5,TGTGCCAGCAGCTTAGCCGGGTCGACGGAGACCCAGTACTTC,CASSLAGSTETQYF
NA,TRBD2,TRBV7-2,TRBJ2-1,TGTGCCAGCAGCTTAGAGGGCGGGAGGGCCAATGAGCAGTTCTTC,CASSLEGGRANEQFF
NA,NA,TRBV19,TRBJ2-2,TGTGCCAGTAGTATAAAGGCGAACACCGGGGAGCTGTTTTTT,CASSIKANTGELFF
once,NA,TRBV7-9,TRBJ2-1,TGTGCCAGCAGTCCACAGGTCAGGGAACAGGAGCAGTTCTTC,CASSPQVREQEQFF
once,NA,TRBV10-3,TRBJ2-3,TGTGCCATCAGGACGGGGGCAGGCACAGATACGCAGTATTTT,CAIRTGAGTDTQYF
NA,TRBD1,TRBV11-1,TRBJ2-5,TGTGCCAGCAGCTTAATCGGTGCGGTGACAGGGACAGGGCTGGAGACCCAGTACTTC,CASSLIGAVTGTGLETQYF